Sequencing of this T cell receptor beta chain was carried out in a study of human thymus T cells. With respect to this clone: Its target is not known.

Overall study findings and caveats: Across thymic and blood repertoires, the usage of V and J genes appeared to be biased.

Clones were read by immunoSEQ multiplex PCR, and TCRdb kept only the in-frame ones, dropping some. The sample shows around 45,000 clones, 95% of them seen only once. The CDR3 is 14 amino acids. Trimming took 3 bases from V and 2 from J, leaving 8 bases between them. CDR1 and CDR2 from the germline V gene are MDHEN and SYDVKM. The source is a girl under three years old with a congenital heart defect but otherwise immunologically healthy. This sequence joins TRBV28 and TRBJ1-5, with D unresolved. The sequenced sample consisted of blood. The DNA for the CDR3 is TGTGCCAGCAGTTTCGAGCTTGGCAATCAGCCCCAGCATTTT. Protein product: CASSFELGNQPQHF.